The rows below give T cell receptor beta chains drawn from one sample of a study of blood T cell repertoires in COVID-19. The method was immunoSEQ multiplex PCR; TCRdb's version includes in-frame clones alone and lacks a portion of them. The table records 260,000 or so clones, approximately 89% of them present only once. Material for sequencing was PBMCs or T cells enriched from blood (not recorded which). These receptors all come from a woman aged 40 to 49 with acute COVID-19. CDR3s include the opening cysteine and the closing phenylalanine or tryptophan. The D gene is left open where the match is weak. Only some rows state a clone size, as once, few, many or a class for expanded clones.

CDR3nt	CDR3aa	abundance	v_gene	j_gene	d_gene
TGTGCCAGCACCCAGACAGGGCTAAGCTATGGCTACACCTTC	CASTQTGLSYGYTF	.	TRBV2	TRBJ1-2	TRBD1
TGTGCCAGCAGTTTAGACAGGGGGCGAAATAACTATGGCTACACCTTC	CASSLDRGRNNYGYTF	.	TRBV27	TRBJ1-2	TRBD1
TGCGCCAGCAGCTCGCAGGTAGCAACTAATGAAAAACTGTTTTTT	CASSSQVATNEKLFF	.	TRBV5-1	TRBJ1-4	.
TGTGCCAGCAGGCTTGGGACAGGGAACACTGAAGCTTTCTTT	CASRLGTGNTEAFF	once	TRBV27	TRBJ1-1	TRBD1
TGTGCCAGCAGTTTAGGGGGGATCCCCTCCTACGAGCAGTACTTC	CASSLGGIPSYEQYF	once	TRBV28	TRBJ2-7	.
TGTGCCAGCAGTTTCACAGGGGCCCCTACCTACGAGCAGTACTTC	CASSFTGAPTYEQYF	few	TRBV27	TRBJ2-7	TRBD1
TGTGCCATCAGTGAAGGGCTAGCGATGACCAATGAGCAGTTCTTC	CAISEGLAMTNEQFF	.	TRBV10-3	TRBJ2-1	.
TGTGCCTGGGGACGAGGTATCGAGCAGTACTTC	CAWGRGIEQYF	few	TRBV30	TRBJ2-7	.
TGCGCCAGCAGCCGAAGCCGGACAGCGTATCATGAAAAACTGTTTTTT	CASSRSRTAYHEKLFF	.	TRBV5-1	TRBJ1-4	.
TGTGCCACGGGACAGGGGGCCGGAGATACGCAGTATTTT	CATGQGAGDTQYF	.	TRBV19	TRBJ2-3	TRBD1
TGTGCCACCAGCAGAGCCCAGGGGACCACAGATACGCAGTATTTT	CATSRAQGTTDTQYF	.	TRBV15	TRBJ2-3	.
TGTGCCAGCAGTTTACTTCCCCTGGCCCGGGACAGGGGGCGAAGGACCGGGGAGCTGTTTTTT	CASSLLPLARDRGRRTGELFF	.	TRBV27	TRBJ2-2	TRBD1
TGCGCCAGCAGCTTGGAGTTGACAGGGGGATCTCCCGGGGAGCTGTTTTTT	CASSLELTGGSPGELFF	.	TRBV5-1	TRBJ2-2	TRBD1
TGTGCCAGCAGCCAAGCGCGGGGGGGATTAAACACCGGGGAGCTGTTTTTT	CASSQARGGLNTGELFF	.	TRBV14	TRBJ2-2	TRBD2
TGTGCCACCAGTGATTCCGGGGGGACCCTTAGCAATCAGCCCCAGCATTTT	CATSDSGGTLSNQPQHF	.	TRBV24-1	TRBJ1-5	.
TGTGCCAGCAGCCCGAACAGGGGGTTCTATGGCTACACCTTC	CASSPNRGFYGYTF	.	TRBV5-6	TRBJ1-2	TRBD1
TGTGCCAGCAGCTTAGGGGGGGAAATATACGAGCAGTACTTC	CASSLGGEIYEQYF	.	TRBV5-6	TRBJ2-7	.
TGCGCCAGCAGCTTTGAGGGACAGGGACAAGGAGCTTTCTTT	CASSFEGQGQGAFF	.	TRBV5-1	TRBJ1-1	TRBD1
TGTGCCATCAGTGAGCCGGAAGGGAGTTTCGGAACTGAAGCTTTCTTT	CAISEPEGSFGTEAFF	.	TRBV10-3	TRBJ1-1	.
TGTGCCAGCAGCCTCATGGGGGGACTTCCCACAGATACGCAGTATTTT	CASSLMGGLPTDTQYF	.	TRBV7-9	TRBJ2-3	.
TGCGCCAGCAGCTTATCCTTTGGGACAGGGGACTATGGCTACACCTTC	CASSLSFGTGDYGYTF	.	TRBV5-1	TRBJ1-2	TRBD1
TGTGCCAGCAGTTCCTTGGACAGGGGTATAAACACTGAAGCTTTCTTT	CASSSLDRGINTEAFF	few	TRBV28	TRBJ1-1	TRBD1
TGTGCCAGCAGCCTTTGGGGGGTCTCCTACGAGCAGTACTTC	CASSLWGVSYEQYF	.	TRBV5-4	TRBJ2-7	.
TGTGCCAGTAGCGACCCCTCCGGACAGGGCATTCGAGGCTACACCTTC	CASSDPSGQGIRGYTF	.	TRBV19	TRBJ1-2	TRBD1
TGTGCCAGCAGCCAATCCCCGACCCAGTACTTC	CASSQSPTQYF	.	TRBV11-2	TRBJ2-5	.
TGTGCCAGCGTAGATTTGACAGGGAATCAGCCCCAGCATTTT	CASVDLTGNQPQHF	.	TRBV6-5	TRBJ1-5	TRBD1
TGTGCCAGCAGTCACGGGTCCGGCCACAACAGGAATGAGCAGTTCTTC	CASSHGSGHNRNEQFF	.	TRBV11-2	TRBJ2-1	.
TGTGCCAGCAGACGTACCGGGACAGGGGACGTGCAGTACTTC	CASRRTGTGDVQYF	.	TRBV28	TRBJ2-7	TRBD1
TGTGCTAGTGGTTTTTCATCCGTGATGTGGGACAGGGCTTCTGGGGCCAACGTCCTGACTTTC	CASGFSSVMWDRASGANVLTF	once	TRBV12-5	TRBJ2-6	TRBD1